Listed below are T cell receptor beta chains from one sample, sequenced in a study of metastatic and nonmetastatic thyroid tumors. TCRdb re-analyzed the PCR reads using MiXCR. The sample includes about 11,000 clones, around 41% of them seen just once. Sequencing was carried out using tumor tissue. All receptors come from a female donor with papillary thyroid cancer or a benign thyroid nodule (not recorded which). Some clones in this sample may be carry-over from other donors' samples. Both conserved end residues are part of each CDR3. D genes are given only for firm matches. The listing skips clone size in some rows; elsewhere it reads once, few, many or a size class.

J gene	D gene	V gene	clone size	CDR3 protein	CDR3 DNA
TRBJ2-2	-	TRBV20-1	-	CSAMDNRAGELFF	TGCAGTGCTATGGACAATCGGGCCGGGGAGCTGTTTTTT
TRBJ2-3	-	TRBV2	once	CASSEVGSKLTDTQYF	TGTGCCAGCAGTGAAGTAGGTAGCAAGTTGACAGATACGCAGTATTTT
TRBJ1-1	-	TRBV30	-	CAWGQRDTEAFF	TGTGCCTGGGGACAACGGGACACTGAAGCTTTCTTT
TRBJ2-1	-	TRBV2	-	CATYRDNWGNEQFF	TGTGCCACCTACCGGGACAACTGGGGGAATGAGCAGTTCTTC
TRBJ2-7	-	TRBV11-2	-	CASSLGFGGSYEQYF	TGTGCCAGCAGCTTAGGTTTCGGGGGCTCCTACGAGCAGTACTTC
TRBJ2-2	-	TRBV6-1	-	CASSGIRDTRTGELFF	TGTGCCAGCAGTGGGATCCGGGACACCCGGACCGGGGAGCTGTTTTTT
TRBJ2-2	TRBD1	TRBV12-5	-	CASGLVGTGNTGELFF	TGTGCTAGTGGTTTGGTTGGGACAGGGAACACCGGGGAGCTGTTTTTT
TRBJ2-1	TRBD2	TRBV2	few	CASSEDGGALYEQFF	TGTGCCAGCAGTGAGGACGGGGGGGCGCTCTATGAGCAGTTCTTC
TRBJ2-1	-	TRBV30	-	CAWSQDRYNEQFF	TGTGCCTGGAGTCAAGACAGGTACAATGAGCAGTTCTTC
TRBJ2-6	-	TRBV12-5	few	CASGLVLRQGANVLTF	TGTGCTAGTGGTTTGGTACTCCGACAGGGGGCCAACGTCCTGACTTTC
TRBJ2-3	TRBD2	TRBV12-3/TRBV12-4	few	CASSPGTSGLTDTQYF	TGTGCCAGCAGTCCGGGGACTAGCGGCCTCACAGATACGCAGTATTTT
TRBJ2-6	TRBD1	TRBV27	-	CASSLYPPTGKHSSGANVLTF	TGTGCCAGCAGTTTATACCCCCCGACAGGGAAGCACTCCTCTGGGGCCAACGTCCTGACTTTC
TRBJ2-7	TRBD1	TRBV4-2	-	CASSHETGREQYF	TGTGCCAGCAGCCACGAGACAGGGCGAGAGCAGTACTTC
TRBJ1-2	-	TRBV6-1	few	CASSEYTNYGYTF	TGTGCCAGCAGTGAATACACCAACTATGGCTACACCTTC
TRBJ2-7	TRBD1	TRBV4-3	medium-sized	CASSQEYKGAAYEQYF	TGCGCCAGCAGCCAAGAGTACAAGGGGGCCGCCTACGAGCAGTACTTC
TRBJ1-2	-	TRBV12-3/TRBV12-4	-	CASSLAQGDGYTF	TGTGCCAGCAGTTTAGCGCAAGGAGATGGCTACACCTTC
TRBJ2-7	-	TRBV11-2	-	CASSSVGVLNYEQYF	TGTGCCAGCAGCTCCGTCGGGGTCCTTAACTACGAGCAGTACTTC
TRBJ1-2	-	TRBV30	-	CAWSLGNSDGYTF	TGTGCCTGGAGTCTGGGAAACTCCGACGGCTACACCTTC
TRBJ2-2	TRBD1	TRBV10-3	-	CAISDQQGLSTGELFF	TGTGCCATCAGTGACCAACAGGGGCTTTCCACCGGGGAGCTGTTTTTT
TRBJ2-2	TRBD2	TRBV27	few	CASSPWVSGRAGELFF	TGTGCCAGCAGTCCCTGGGTCAGCGGGAGGGCCGGAGAGCTGTTTTTT
TRBJ2-1	TRBD2	TRBV11-2	-	CASSLDGSGGVSYNEQFF	TGTGCCAGCAGCTTAGATGGGAGCGGGGGGGTGTCCTACAATGAGCAGTTCTTC
TRBJ1-2	TRBD1	TRBV6-2/TRBV6-3	few	CASSYSVGQGGGYTF	TGTGCCAGCAGTTACTCGGTTGGGCAGGGGGGAGGCTACACCTTC
TRBJ1-4	TRBD1	TRBV12-3/TRBV12-4	-	CASSGTGQGEKLFF	TGTGCCAGCAGTGGGACAGGGCAAGGGGAAAAACTGTTTTTT
TRBJ2-7	TRBD2	TRBV10-1	few	CASSETSGSLHEQYF	TGCGCCAGCAGTGAGACTAGCGGGAGTCTCCACGAGCAGTACTTC
TRBJ1-1	-	TRBV18	once	CASSPARAENTEAFF	TGTGCCAGCTCACCAGCAAGGGCGGAAAACACTGAAGCTTTCTTT
TRBJ1-5	TRBD1	TRBV30	-	CAWSLGTGANQPQHF	TGTGCCTGGAGTCTTGGGACAGGGGCTAATCAGCCCCAGCATTTT
TRBJ2-7	-	TRBV6-1	-	CASRTQWREQYF	TGTGCCAGCAGAACACAATGGCGGGAGCAGTACTTC
TRBJ1-3	-	TRBV11-1	-	CASSPGWQPGNTIYF	TGTGCCAGCAGCCCCGGATGGCAGCCTGGAAACACCATATATTTT
TRBJ2-7	TRBD1	TRBV27	-	CASSVEQGVSEQYF	TGTGCCAGCAGTGTAGAACAGGGGGTAAGCGAGCAGTACTTC
TRBJ1-1	-	TRBV5-1	-	CASSLGLTTENTEAFF	TGCGCCAGCAGCTTGGGCTTAACTACGGAGAACACTGAAGCTTTCTTT
TRBJ2-5	TRBD2	TRBV12-3/TRBV12-4	-	CASSSRGGETQYF	TGTGCCAGCAGTTCCCGGGGGGGGGAGACCCAGTACTTC
TRBJ1-5	-	TRBV6-2/TRBV6-3	few	CASIAYQGGQPQHF	TGTGCCAGCATCGCCTACCAAGGAGGGCAGCCCCAGCATTTT
TRBJ2-7	TRBD1	TRBV6-5	-	CASSPDRGIGSMSYEKYF	TGCGCCAGCAGCCCGGACAGGGGAATCGGAAGCATGTCCTACGAGAAGTACTTC
TRBJ1-3	-	TRBV9	large	CASSVEAGTGNTIYF	TGTGCCAGCAGCGTTGAGGCGGGTACTGGAAACACCATATATTTT
TRBJ1-1	TRBD1	TRBV30	medium-sized	CAWKGDSSNTEAFF	TGTGCCTGGAAAGGGGACAGTTCGAACACTGAAGCTTTCTTT